This T cell receptor beta chain was retrieved from a study of control samples from healthy donors and cancer patients (dated by TCRdb to the early 2020s). This clone was seen only once. Its antigen remains unidentified. Per-nucleotide qualities are absent, and no much larger clonotype sits a single base away. The library was prepared using the immunoSEQ multiplex PCR assay. TCRdb holds this immuneACCESS table with in-frame rearrangements only. Some clones are missing; in checked studies, unresolved V genes explain under half, and the rest has no known cause. Here the sample has just under 150,000 clones; about 91% occur a single time. Clones ranked in the top ten supply approximately 3% of the sample. Germline trimming: 2 bases from V, 6 bases from J; junction bases outside gene matches: 4. CDR1 and CDR2 are read off the germline V gene as SGHTA and FQGNSA. Its CDR3 holds 15 amino acids, cysteine through phenylalanine. The retained sequence is limited to the CDR3, 45 bases, with the frame set at the first base.

In this chain, TRBV7-2 is recombined with TRBJ1-6, with TRBD1 identical over 7 junction bases. Sample: blood. The TCR originated in a man younger than 45 in good health. At the DNA level, the sequence is TGTGCCAGCAGCTTAAACAGGGGTGGTAATTCACCCCTCCACTTT. Translated, this is CASSLNRGGNSPLHF.